The rows below give T cell receptor beta chains drawn from one sample of a study of CD4 T cells in relation to SARS-CoV-2 and coronaviruses. Clones were read by immunoSEQ multiplex PCR, and TCRdb kept only the in-frame ones, dropping some. The sample includes some 21,000 clones, more than 65% of them seen just once. No antigen has been assigned to these receptors. The sequenced sample was CD4+ T cells from PBMCs, cultured in vitro. These TCRs come from a human donor in good health. The CDR3 runs from the conserved cysteine through the conserved F or W. A D gene is named only where the DNA matches it firmly. Expanded clones get a size class; other rows say once, few or many, or leave the size out.

j_call clone_size v_call cdr3_length d_call cdr3_nt cdr3_aa
TRBJ1-6 - TRBV4-2 11 - TGTGCCAGCAAGGGGGATTCACCCCTCCACTTT CASKGDSPLHF
TRBJ1-4 - TRBV6-5 13 - TGTGCCACAAACCGACAGCCCCTTGAAAAACTGTTTTTT CATNRQPLEKLFF
TRBJ2-2 - TRBV5-5 17 - TGTGCCAGCAGCTTGGTGGGGCCGGACACCTCCACCGGGGAGCTGTTTTTT CASSLVGPDTSTGELFF
TRBJ1-5 - TRBV19 15 TRBD1 TGTGCCAGTAGTGCCTGGACAGGGAACAATCAGCCCCAGCATTTT CASSAWTGNNQPQHF
TRBJ2-1 once TRBV3-1/TRBV3-2 14 TRBD1 TGTGCCAGCAGCCGGACAGGTACCTACAATGAGCAGTTCTTC CASSRTGTYNEQFF
TRBJ2-2 few TRBV12-3/TRBV12-4 13 - TGTGCCAGCAGTTTAGGGCATACCGGGGAGCTGTTTTTT CASSLGHTGELFF
TRBJ2-7 - TRBV10-3 14 TRBD2 TGTGCCATCAGCATCAACCGGGAGGGAAACGAGCAGTACTTC CAISINREGNEQYF
TRBJ2-5 - TRBV29-1 15 - TGCAGCGTTGTTCCAGGGAAGGGTGGTCAAGAGACCCAGTACTTC CSVVPGKGGQETQYF
TRBJ2-7 - TRBV6-4 12 - TGTGCCAGCAGGACGTTATTCGCGGGGCAGTACTTC CASRTLFAGQYF
TRBJ2-7 - TRBV5-1 14 - TGCGCCAGCAAAAGGGTGGCTAGCACCTACGAGCAGTACTTC CASKRVASTYEQYF
TRBJ2-5 - TRBV2 12 - TGTGCCAGCACCCCGCTGGGAGAGACCCAGTACTTC CASTPLGETQYF
TRBJ1-2 - TRBV20-1 11 - TGCAGTGCATATAGGGAGGGAGGCTACACCTTC CSAYREGGYTF
TRBJ1-4 - TRBV7-8 16 TRBD1 TGTGCCAGCAGCTTAGCCCACTACAGGGGACGAGAAAAACTGTTTTTT CASSLAHYRGREKLFF
TRBJ2-2 - TRBV19 17 TRBD2 TGTGCCAGTAGTATTAGCGGCGGGAGGGCCGCAGCCGGGGAGCTGTTTTTT CASSISGGRAAAGELFF
TRBJ2-2 - TRBV4-1 16 - TGCGCCAGCAGCCAAAGGACGGGGCCAAACACCGGGGAGCTGTTTTTT CASSQRTGPNTGELFF
TRBJ2-3 - TRBV9 15 TRBD1 TGTGCCAGCAGCGGCAGACAGGGGGCCACAGATACGCAGTATTTT CASSGRQGATDTQYF
TRBJ2-5 - TRBV2 15 - TGTGCCAGCAGTCCCACCCGGAACCCTCAAGAGACCCAGTACTTC CASSPTRNPQETQYF
TRBJ2-7 - TRBV7-8 16 TRBD2 TGTGCCAGCAGCTTAAGAGAGACTAGCGGGCCCTACGAGCAGTACTTC CASSLRETSGPYEQYF
TRBJ2-3 - TRBV3-1/TRBV3-2 14 - TGTGCCAGCAGCCAAGAGGCGAGCACAGATACGCAGTATTTT CASSQEASTDTQYF
TRBJ2-3 - TRBV6-2/TRBV6-3 13 TRBD2 TGTGCCAGCAGTTCCGCGGGGGGGAATACGCAGTATTTT CASSSAGGNTQYF
TRBJ1-2 few TRBV6-1 16 - TGTGCCAGCAGTGAAGCGTATTCTCCCTCTAACTATGGCTACACCTTC CASSEAYSPSNYGYTF
TRBJ2-2 - TRBV11-2 17 TRBD2 TGTGCCAGCAGCCTCGGGGCTAGCGGGAGTTCAACCGGGGAGCTGTTTTTT CASSLGASGSSTGELFF
TRBJ1-6 few TRBV25-1 16 - TGTGCCAGCAGTGAAAGTTGGGGGGTGGGAAATTCACCCCTCCACTTT CASSESWGVGNSPLHF
TRBJ1-5 - TRBV4-3 18 - TGCGCCAGCACCACGGTTTGGGGCAGTCTCAATAGCAATCAGCCCCAGCATTTT CASTTVWGSLNSNQPQHF
TRBJ2-7 few TRBV21-1 17 - TGTGCCAGCAGCAAATTTCCTGCGGGACAGGTTACCTACGAGCAGTACTTC CASSKFPAGQVTYEQYF
TRBJ2-1 - TRBV6-2/TRBV6-3 16 - TGTGCCAGCAGTTCGGGGTCCCTAAGAACCCACAATGAGCAGTTCTTC CASSSGSLRTHNEQFF
TRBJ1-2 - TRBV4-3 17 TRBD1 TGCGCCAGCAGCCAGAGTTCCGGGACAGCAAACTTCTATGGCTACACCTTC CASSQSSGTANFYGYTF